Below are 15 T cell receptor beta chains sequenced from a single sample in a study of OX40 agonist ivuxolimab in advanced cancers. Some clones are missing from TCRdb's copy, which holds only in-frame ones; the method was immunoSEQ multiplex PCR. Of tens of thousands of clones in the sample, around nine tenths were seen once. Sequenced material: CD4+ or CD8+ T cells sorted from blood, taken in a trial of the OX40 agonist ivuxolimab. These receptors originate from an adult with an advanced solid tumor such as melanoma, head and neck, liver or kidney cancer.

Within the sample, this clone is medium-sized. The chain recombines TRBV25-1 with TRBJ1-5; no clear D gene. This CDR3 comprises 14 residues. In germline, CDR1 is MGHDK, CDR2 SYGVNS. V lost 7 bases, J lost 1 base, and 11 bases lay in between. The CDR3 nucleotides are TGTGCCAGCACGTCCCCGGTAAGCAATCAGCCCCAGCATTTT. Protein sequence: CASTSPVSNQPQHF.

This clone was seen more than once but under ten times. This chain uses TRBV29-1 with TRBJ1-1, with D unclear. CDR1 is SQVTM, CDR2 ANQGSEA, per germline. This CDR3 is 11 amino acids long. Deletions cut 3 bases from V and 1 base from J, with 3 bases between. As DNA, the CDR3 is TGCAGCGTTGAGTGGAACACTGAAGCTTTCTTT. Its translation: CSVEWNTEAFF.

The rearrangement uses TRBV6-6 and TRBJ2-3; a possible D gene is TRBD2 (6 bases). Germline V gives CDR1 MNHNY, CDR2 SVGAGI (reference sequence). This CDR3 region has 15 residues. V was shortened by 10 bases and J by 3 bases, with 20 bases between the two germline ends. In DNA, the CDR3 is TGTGCCACCTATGCGGCGGAGGGACGGACAGATACGCAGTATTTT. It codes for CATYAAEGRTDTQYF.

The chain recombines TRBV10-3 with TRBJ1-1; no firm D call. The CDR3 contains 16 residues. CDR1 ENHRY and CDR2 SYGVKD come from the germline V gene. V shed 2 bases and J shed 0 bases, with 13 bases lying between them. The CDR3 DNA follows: TGTGCCATCAGTGAGCCCCCCAGCAGCTTGAACACTGAAGCTTTCTTT. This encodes CAISEPPSSLNTEAFF.

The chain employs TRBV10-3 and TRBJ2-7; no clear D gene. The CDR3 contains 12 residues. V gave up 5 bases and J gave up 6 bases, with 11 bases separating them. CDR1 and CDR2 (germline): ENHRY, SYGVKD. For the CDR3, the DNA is TGTGCCATCAGTCTGCCTAGGCTCGAGCAGTACTTC. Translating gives CAISLPRLEQYF.

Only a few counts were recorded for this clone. CDR3 nucleotide sequence: TGTGCCAGCCAAGGGGCTACCTCGAATGAAAAACTGTTTTTT. This sequence encodes CASQGATSNEKLFF. The V gene is TRBV6-5, the J gene TRBJ1-4, with D perhaps matching TRBD1 (5 bases). Trimming removed 8 bases at V and 5 bases at J, with 15 bases between. The CDR3 has 14 amino acids. Germline V gene sequence: CDR1 MNHEY, CDR2 SVGAGI.

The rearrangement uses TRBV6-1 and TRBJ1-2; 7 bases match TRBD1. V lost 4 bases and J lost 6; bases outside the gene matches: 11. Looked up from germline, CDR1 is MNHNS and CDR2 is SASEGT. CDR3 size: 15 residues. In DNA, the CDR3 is TGTGCCAGCAGTGCGATGCCTCGACAGGGAGATGGCTACACCTTC. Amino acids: CASSAMPRQGDGYTF.

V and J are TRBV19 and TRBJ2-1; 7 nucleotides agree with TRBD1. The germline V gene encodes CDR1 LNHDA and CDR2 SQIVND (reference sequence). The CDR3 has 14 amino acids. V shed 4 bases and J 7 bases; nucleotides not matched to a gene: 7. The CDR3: CASSTRGRWNEQFF. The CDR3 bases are TGTGCCAGTAGTACTAGGGGGCGCTGGAATGAGCAGTTCTTC.

The CDR3 loop reads CASSLGVRGQPQHF. In DNA, the CDR3 is TGTGCCAGCAGCTTAGGTGTTAGGGGCCAGCCCCAGCATTTT. This chain connects TRBV7-2 to TRBJ1-5; D is perhaps TRBD1 (5 bases). Trimming stripped 1 base from V and 7 bases from J, with 11 bases between. The CDR3 extends over 14 amino acids. CDR1 and CDR2 from the germline V gene are SGHTA and FQGNSA.

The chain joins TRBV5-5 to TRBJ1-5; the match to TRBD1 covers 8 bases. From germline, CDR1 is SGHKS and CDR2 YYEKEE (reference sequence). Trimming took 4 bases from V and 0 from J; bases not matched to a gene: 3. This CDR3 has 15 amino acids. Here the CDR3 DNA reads TGTGCCAGCAGCCCGGGACAGGATAGCAATCAGCCCCAGCATTTT. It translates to CASSPGQDSNQPQHF.

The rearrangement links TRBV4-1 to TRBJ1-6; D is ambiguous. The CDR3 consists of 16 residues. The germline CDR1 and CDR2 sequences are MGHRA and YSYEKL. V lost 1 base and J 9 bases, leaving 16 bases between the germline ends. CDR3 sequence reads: CASSQVTLPVPSPLHF. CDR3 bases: TGCGCCAGCAGCCAAGTTACACTTCCCGTACCTTCACCCCTCCACTTT.

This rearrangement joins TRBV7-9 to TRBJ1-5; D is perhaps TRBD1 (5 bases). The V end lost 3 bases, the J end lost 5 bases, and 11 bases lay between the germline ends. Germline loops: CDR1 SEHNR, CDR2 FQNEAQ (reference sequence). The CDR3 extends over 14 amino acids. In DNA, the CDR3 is TGTGCCAGCAGCTTGGGGGGGACGGATCAGCCCCAGCATTTT. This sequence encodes CASSLGGTDQPQHF. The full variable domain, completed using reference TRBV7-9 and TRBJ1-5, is DTGVSQNPRHKITKRGQNVTFRCDPISEHNRLYWYRQTLGQGPEFLTYFQNEAQLEKSRLLSDRFSAERPKGSFSTLEIQRTEQGDSAMYLCASSLGGTDQPQHFGDGTRLSIL.

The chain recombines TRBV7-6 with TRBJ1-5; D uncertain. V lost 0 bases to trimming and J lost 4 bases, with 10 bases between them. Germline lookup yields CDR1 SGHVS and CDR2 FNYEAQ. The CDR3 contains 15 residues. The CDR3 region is CASSLAAAENQPQHF. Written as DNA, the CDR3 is TGTGCCAGCAGCTTAGCGGCGGCAGAAAATCAGCCCCAGCATTTT. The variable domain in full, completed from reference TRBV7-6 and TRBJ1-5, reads GAGVSQSPRYKVTKRGQDVALRCDPISGHVSLYWYRQALGQGPEFLTYFNYEAQQDKSGLPNDRFSAERPEGSISTLTIQRTEQRDSAMYRCASSLAAAENQPQHFGDGTRLSIL.

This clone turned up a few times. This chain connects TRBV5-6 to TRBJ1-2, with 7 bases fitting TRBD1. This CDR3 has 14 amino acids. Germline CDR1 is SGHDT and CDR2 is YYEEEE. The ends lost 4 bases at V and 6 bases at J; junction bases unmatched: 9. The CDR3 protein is CASSLGDRDHGYTF. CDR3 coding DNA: TGTGCCAGCAGCCTGGGGGACAGAGATCATGGCTACACCTTC.

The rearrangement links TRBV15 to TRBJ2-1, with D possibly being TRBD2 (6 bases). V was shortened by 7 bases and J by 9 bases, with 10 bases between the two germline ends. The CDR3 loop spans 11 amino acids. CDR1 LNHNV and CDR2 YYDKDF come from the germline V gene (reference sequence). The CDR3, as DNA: TGTGCCACCACGGAGGGGAGTGAGCAGTTCTTC. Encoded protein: CATTEGSEQFF.